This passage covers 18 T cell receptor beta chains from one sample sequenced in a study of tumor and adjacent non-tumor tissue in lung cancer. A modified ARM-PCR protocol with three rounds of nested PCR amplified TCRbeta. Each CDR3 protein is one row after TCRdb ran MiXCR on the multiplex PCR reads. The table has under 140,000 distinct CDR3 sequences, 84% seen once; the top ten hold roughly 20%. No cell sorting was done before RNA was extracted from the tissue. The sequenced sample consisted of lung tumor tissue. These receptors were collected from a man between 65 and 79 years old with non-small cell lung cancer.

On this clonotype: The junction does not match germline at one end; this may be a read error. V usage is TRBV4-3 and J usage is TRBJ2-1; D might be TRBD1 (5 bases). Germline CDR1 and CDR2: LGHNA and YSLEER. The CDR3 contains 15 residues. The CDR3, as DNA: TGTGCCAGCAGCCAAGATTTAGGGGCTGGGAATGAGCAGTTATTC. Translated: CASSQDLGAGNEQLF.

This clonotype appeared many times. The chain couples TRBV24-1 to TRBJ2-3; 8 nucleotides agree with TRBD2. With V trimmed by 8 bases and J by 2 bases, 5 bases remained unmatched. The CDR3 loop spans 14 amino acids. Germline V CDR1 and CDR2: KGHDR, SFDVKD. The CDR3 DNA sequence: TGTGCCACCACTTTAGCGGGGAACACAGATACGCAGTATTTT. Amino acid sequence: CATTLAGNTDTQYF.

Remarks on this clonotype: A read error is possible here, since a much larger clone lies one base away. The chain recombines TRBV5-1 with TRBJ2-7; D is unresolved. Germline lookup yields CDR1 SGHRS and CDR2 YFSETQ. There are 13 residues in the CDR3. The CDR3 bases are TGCACCAGCAGCTTGGTAGGGTTACGCGAGCAGTACTTC. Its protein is CTSSLVGLREQYF.

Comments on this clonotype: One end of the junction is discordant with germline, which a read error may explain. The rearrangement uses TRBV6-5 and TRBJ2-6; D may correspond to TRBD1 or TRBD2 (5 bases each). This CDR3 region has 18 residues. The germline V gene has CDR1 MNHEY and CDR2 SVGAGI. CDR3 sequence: CASSQQRGAGSGAKVLTF. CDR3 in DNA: TGTGCCAGCAGCCAACAACGGGGAGCCGGCTCTGGGGCCAAAGTCCTGACTTTC.

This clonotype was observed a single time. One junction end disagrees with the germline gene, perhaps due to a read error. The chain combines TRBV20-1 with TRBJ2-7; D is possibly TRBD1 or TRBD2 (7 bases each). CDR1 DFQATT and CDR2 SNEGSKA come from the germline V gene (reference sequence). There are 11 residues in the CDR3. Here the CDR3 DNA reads TGCAGTGCTGACAGGGACTACGTGCAGTACTTC. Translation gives CSADRDYVQYF.

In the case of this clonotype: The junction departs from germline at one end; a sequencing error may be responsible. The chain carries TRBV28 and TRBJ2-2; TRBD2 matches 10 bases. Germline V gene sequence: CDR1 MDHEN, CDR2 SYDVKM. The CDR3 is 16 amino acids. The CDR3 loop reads CASIGLAGDNTGKLFF. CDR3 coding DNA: TGTGCCAGCATTGGGCTAGCGGGGGACAACACCGGGAAGCTGTTTTTT.

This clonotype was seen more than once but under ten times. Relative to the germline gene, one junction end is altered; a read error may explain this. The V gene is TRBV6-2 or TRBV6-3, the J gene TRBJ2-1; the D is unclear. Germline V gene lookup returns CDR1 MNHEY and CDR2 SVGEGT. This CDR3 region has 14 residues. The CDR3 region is CVSSPTTHYNEQSF. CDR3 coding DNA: TGTGTCAGCAGTCCTACGACACATTACAATGAGCAGTCCTTC.

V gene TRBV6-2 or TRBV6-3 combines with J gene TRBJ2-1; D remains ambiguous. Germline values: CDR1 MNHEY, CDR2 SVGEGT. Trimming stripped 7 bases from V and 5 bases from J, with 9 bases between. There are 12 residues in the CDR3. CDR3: CASKGEDNEQFF. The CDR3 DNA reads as TGTGCCAGCAAAGGAGAAGACAATGAGCAGTTCTTC.

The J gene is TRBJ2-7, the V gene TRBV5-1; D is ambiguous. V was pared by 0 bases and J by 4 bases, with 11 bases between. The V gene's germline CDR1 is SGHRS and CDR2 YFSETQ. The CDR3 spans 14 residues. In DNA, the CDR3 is TGCGCCAGCAGCTTGGTTCCAGGTATATACGAGCAGTACTTC. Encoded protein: CASSLVPGIYEQYF.

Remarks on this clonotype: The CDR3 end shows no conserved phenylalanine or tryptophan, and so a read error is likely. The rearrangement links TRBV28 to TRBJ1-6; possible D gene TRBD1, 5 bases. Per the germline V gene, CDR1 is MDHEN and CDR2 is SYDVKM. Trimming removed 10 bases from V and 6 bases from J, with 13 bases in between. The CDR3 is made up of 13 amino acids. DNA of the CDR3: TGTGCCAACACCGGGACCCGTAATTCACCCCTCCACCTT. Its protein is CANTGTRNSPLHL.

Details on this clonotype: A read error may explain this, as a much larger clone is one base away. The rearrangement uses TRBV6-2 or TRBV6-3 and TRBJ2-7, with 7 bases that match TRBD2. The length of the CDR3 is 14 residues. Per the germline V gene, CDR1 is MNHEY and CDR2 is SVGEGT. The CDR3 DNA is TGTGCCAGCAGACCCGGCGGGAGCTCCTTCGAGCAGTACTTC. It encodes CASRPGGSSFEQYF.

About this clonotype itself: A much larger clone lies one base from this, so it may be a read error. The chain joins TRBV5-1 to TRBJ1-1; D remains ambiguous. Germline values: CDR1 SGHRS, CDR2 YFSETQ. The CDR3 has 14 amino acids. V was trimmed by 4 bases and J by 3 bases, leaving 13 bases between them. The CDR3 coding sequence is TGCGCCAGCAGCACTGCACAGATGGACACTGAAGCTTTCTTT. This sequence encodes CASSTAQMDTEAFF.

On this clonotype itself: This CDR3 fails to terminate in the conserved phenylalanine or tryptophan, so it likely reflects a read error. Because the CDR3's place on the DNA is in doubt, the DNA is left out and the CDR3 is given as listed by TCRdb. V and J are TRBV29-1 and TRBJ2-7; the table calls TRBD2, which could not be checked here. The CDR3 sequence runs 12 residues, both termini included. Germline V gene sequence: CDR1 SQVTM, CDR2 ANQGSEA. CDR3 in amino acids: CSVRDLTYEQHL.

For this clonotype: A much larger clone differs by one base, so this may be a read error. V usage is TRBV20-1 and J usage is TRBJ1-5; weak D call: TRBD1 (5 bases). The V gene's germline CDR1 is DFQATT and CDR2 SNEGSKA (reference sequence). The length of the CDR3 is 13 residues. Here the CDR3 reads CSGATGTNQHQHF. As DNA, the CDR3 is TGCAGCGGAGCGACGGGGACCAATCAGCACCAGCATTTT.

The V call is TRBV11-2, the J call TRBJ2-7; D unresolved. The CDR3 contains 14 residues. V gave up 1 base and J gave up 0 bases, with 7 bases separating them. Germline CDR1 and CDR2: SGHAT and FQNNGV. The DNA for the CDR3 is TGTGCCAGCAGCTTAGGTCTGCTCTCCTACGAGCAGTACTTC. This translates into CASSLGLLSYEQYF.

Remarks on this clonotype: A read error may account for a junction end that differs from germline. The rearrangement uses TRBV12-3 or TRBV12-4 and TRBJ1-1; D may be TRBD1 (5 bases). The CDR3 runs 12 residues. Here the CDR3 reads CASSLGAYEAFF. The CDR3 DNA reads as TGCGCCAGCAGTTTAGGGGCATACGAAGCTTTCTTT.

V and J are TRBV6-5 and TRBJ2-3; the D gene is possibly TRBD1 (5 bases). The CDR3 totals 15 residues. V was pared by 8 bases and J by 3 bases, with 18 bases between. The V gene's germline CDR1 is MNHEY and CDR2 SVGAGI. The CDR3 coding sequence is TGTGCCAGCGGCCCGGTCGCAGGGCAGACAGATACGCAGTATTTT. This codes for CASGPVAGQTDTQYF.

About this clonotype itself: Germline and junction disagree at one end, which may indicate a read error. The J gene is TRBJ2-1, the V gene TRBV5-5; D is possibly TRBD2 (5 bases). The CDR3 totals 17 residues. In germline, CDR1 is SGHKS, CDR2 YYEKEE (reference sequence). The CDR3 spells CVSGLAFGVSSYNEQFF. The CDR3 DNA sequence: TGTGTCAGCGGCTTGGCCTTCGGGGTTAGCTCCTACAATGAGCAGTTCTTC.